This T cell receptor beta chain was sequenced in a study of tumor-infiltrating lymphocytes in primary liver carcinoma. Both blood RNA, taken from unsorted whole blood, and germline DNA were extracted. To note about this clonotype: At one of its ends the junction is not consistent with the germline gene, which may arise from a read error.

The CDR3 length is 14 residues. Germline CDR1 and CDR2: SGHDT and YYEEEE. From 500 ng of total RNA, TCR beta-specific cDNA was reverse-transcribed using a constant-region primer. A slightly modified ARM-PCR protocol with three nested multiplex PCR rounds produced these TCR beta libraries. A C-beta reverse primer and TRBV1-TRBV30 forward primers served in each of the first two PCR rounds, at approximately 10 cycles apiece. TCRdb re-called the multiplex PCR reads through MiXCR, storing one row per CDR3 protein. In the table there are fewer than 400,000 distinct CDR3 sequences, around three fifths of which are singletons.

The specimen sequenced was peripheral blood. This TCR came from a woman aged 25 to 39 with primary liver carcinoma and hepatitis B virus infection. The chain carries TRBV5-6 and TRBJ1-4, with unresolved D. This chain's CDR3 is CARSFREMGEKLFF. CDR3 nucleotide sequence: TGTGCCAGGAGCTTCCGCGAGATGGGTGAAAAACTGTTTTTT.